This T cell receptor (beta chain) was obtained from a study of T cell repertoires in cytomegalovirus infection. Across the whole study: Carrying CMV and the relevant HLA type showed in public TCR beta signatures.

This clonotype came up once. TCRdb called the reads again in MiXCR, with one record for every CDR3 protein. The sample consists of around 550,000 distinct CDR3 sequences, about a quarter of them appearing once. The CDR3 has 16 residues. Trimming took 4 bases from V and 1 from J, leaving 17 bases between them. CDR1 SGDLS and CDR2 YYNGEE come from the germline V gene. Material: PBMCs. The genes are TRBV9 and TRBJ1-1; D call uncertain. The sequence was obtained from a human donor in good health (CMV status not recorded). Some clones in this sample may be carry-over from other donors' samples. CDR3 loop: CASSRDGDTRNTEAFF. The DNA of the CDR3 is TGTGCCAGCAGCCGAGACGGAGACACGCGGAACACTGAAGCTTTCTTT. The full variable domain, rest sourced from reference TRBV9 and TRBJ1-1, is DSGVTQTPKHLITATGQRVTLRCSPRSGDLSVYWYQQSLDQGLQFLIQYYNGEERAKGNILERFSAQQFPDLHSELNLSSLELGDSALYFCASSRDGDTRNTEAFFGQGTRLTVV.